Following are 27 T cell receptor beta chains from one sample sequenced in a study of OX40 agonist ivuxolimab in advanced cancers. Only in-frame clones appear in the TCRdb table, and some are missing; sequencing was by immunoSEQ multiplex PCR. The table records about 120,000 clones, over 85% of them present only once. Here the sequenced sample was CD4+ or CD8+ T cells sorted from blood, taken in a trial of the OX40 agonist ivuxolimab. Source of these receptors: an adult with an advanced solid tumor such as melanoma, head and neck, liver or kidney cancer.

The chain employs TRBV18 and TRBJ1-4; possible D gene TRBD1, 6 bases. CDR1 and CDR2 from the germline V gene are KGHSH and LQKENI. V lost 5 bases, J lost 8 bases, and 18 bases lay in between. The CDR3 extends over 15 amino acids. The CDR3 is CASSSLTGAREKLFF. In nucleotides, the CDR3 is TGTGCCAGCTCATCGTTGACAGGCGCGAGAGAAAAACTGTTTTTT.

The chain's CDR3 is CASSLQGGNTEAFF. The CDR3 region has the DNA TGTGCCAGCAGCTTACAAGGGGGCAACACTGAAGCTTTCTTT. The chain has TRBV7-2 and TRBJ1-1, with 7 bases lining up with TRBD1. Germline V gene data show CDR1 as SGHTA and CDR2 as FQGNSA. Trimming removed 2 bases from V and 2 bases from J; junction bases left unmatched: 2. CDR3 size: 14 residues.

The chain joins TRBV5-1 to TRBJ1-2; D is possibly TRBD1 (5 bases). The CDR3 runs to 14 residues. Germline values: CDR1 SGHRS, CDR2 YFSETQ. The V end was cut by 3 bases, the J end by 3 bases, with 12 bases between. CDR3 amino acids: CASSSAGGDYGYTF. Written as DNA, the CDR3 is TGCGCCAGCAGCTCGGCCGGGGGTGACTATGGCTACACCTTC.

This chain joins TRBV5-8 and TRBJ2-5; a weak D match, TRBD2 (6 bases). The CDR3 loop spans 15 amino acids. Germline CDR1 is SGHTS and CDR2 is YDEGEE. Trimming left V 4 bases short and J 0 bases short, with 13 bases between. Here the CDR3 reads CASSRGLSYQETQYF. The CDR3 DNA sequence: TGTGCCAGCAGCAGGGGACTCTCGTACCAAGAGACCCAGTACTTC.

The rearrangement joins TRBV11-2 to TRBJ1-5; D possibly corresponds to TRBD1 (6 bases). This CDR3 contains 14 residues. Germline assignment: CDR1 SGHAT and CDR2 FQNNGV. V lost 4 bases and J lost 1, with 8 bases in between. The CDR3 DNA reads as TGTGCCAGCAGCTACGGACAGAGCAATCAGCCCCAGCATTTT. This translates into CASSYGQSNQPQHF.

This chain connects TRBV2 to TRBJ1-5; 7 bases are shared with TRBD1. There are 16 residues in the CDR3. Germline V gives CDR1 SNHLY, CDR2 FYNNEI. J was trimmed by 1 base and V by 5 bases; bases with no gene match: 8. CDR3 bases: TGTGCCAGCAGTACCACCGGGACAGAGAGCAATCAGCCCCAGCATTTT. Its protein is CASSTTGTESNQPQHF.

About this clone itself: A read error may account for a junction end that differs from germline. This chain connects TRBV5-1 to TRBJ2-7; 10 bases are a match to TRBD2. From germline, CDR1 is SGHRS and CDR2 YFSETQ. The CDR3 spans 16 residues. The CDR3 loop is CASSFSTSGTSSEQYF. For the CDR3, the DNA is TGCGCCAGCAGCTTCTCTACTAGCGGGACCTCCTCCGAGCAGTACTTC.

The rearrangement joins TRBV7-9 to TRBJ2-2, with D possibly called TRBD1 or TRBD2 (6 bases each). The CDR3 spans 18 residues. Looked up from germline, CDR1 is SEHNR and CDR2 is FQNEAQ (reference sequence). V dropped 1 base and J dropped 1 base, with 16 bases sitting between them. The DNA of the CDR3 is TGTGCCAGCAGCTTAGATTACGGGGGACATCAGAACACCGGGGAGCTGTTTTTT. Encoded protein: CASSLDYGGHQNTGELFF.

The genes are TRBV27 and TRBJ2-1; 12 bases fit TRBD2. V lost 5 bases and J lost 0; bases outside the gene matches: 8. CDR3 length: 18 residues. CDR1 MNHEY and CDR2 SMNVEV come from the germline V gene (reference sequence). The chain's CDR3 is CASSLKGLAGYSYNEQFF. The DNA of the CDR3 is TGTGCCAGCAGTCTCAAGGGACTAGCGGGCTACTCCTACAATGAGCAGTTCTTC.

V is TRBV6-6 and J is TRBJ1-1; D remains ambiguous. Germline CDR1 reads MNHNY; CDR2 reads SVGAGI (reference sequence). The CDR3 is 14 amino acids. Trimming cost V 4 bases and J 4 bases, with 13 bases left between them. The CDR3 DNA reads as TGTGCCAGCAGTTCGCCGAGAAGAGTCACTGAAGCTTTCTTT. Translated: CASSSPRRVTEAFF.

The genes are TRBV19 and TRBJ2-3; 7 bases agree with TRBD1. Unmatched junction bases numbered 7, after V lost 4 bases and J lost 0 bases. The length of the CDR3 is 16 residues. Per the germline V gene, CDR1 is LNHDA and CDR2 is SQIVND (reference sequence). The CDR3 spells CASSTRRGLSTDTQYF. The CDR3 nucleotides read TGTGCCAGTAGTACCCGAAGGGGGCTTAGCACAGATACGCAGTATTTT.

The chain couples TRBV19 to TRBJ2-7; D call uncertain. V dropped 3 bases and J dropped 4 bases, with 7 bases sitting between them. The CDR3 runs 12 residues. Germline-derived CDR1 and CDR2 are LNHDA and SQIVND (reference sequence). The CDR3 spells CASSIGTYEQYF. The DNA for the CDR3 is TGTGCCAGTAGTATCGGTACGTACGAGCAGTACTTC.

CDR3 sequence reads: CASSSQGRNEKLFF. CDR3 coding DNA: TGCGCCAGCAGCTCCCAGGGCAGAAATGAAAAACTGTTTTTT. The genes are TRBV5-1 and TRBJ1-4, with D perhaps matching TRBD1 (5 bases). From germline, CDR1 is SGHRS and CDR2 YFSETQ. V was trimmed by 3 bases and J by 5 bases, leaving 11 bases between them. The CDR3 has 14 residues.

As DNA, the CDR3 is TGCGCCAGCAGCTTAGCTAGCGGGAGGGCCGGAGATACGCAGTATTTT. This translates into CASSLASGRAGDTQYF. This chain links TRBV5-1 with TRBJ2-3; 12 nucleotides agree with TRBD2. The germline V gene encodes CDR1 SGHRS and CDR2 YFSETQ. The V segment lost 2 bases and the J segment 5 bases; nucleotides outside the gene matches: 6. This CDR3 has 16 amino acids.

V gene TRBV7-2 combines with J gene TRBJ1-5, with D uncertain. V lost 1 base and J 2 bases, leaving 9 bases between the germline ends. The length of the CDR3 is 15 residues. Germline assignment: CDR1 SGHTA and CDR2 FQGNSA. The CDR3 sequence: CASSLERYGNQPQHF. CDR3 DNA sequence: TGTGCCAGCAGCTTAGAACGGTACGGCAATCAGCCCCAGCATTTT.

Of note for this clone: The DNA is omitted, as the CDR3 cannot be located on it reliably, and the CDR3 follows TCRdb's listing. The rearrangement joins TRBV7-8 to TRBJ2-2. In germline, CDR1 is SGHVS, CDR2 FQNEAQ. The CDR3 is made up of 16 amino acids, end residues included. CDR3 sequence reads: CASQSFRGRNTGELFF.

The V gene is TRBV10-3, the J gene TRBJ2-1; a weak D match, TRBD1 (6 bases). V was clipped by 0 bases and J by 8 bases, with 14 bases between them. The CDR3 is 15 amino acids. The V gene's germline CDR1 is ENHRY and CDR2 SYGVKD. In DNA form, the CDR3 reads TGTGCCATCAGTGAGTCGATCCAGGGGTACGATGAGCAGTTCTTC. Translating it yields CAISESIQGYDEQFF.

The CDR3 sequence: CASSLGLGGTAGNTIYF. The CDR3 DNA reads TGTGCCAGCAGCTTAGGGCTGGGGGGTACGGCTGGAAACACCATATATTTT. V and J are TRBV13 and TRBJ1-3, with TRBD1 as a possible D gene (5 bases). V was shortened by 0 bases and J by 2 bases, with 14 bases between the two germline ends. CDR1 is PRHDT, CDR2 FYEKMQ, per germline (reference sequence). This CDR3 has 17 amino acids.

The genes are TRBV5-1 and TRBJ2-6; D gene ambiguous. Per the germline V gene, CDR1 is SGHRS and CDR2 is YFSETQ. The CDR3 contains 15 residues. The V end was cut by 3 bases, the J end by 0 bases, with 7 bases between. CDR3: CASSSQRSGANVLTF. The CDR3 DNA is TGCGCCAGCAGCTCGCAACGCTCTGGGGCCAACGTCCTGACTTTC.

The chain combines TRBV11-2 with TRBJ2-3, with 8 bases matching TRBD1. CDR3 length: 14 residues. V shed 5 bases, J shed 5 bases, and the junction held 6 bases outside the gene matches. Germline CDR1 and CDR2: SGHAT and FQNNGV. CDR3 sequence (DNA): TGTGCCAGCAGCCCATCGGACAGGGAAGATACGCAGTATTTT. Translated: CASSPSDREDTQYF.

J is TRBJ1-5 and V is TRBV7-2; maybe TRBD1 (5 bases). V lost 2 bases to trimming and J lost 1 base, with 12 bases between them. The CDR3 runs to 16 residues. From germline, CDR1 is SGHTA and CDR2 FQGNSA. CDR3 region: CASSLFGSGSNQPQHF. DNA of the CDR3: TGTGCCAGCAGCTTATTCGGTTCAGGGAGCAATCAGCCCCAGCATTTT.

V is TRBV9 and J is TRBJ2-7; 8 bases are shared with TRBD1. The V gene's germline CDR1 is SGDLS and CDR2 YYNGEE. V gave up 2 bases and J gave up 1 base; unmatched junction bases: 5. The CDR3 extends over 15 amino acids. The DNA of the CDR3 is TGTGCCAGCAGCGTTACAGGGGGGCCTTCCTACGAGCAGTACTTC. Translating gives CASSVTGGPSYEQYF.

CDR3 nucleotide sequence: TGTGCCAGCAGCTTAATCGGGAGCAATCAGCCCCAGCATTTT. Residues: CASSLIGSNQPQHF. This chain links TRBV11-1 with TRBJ1-5; D is uncertain. The germline V gene encodes CDR1 SGHAT and CDR2 FQDESV (reference sequence). The CDR3 runs 14 residues. Trimming stripped 2 bases from V and 1 base from J, with 6 bases between.

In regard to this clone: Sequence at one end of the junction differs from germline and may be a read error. The CDR3 region has the DNA TGTGCTAGCAGCCCCATTATGGATACGCAGTATTTT. As protein: CASSPIMDTQYF. This chain uses TRBV7-7 with TRBJ2-3; no definite D call. The CDR3 length is 12 residues. Per the germline V gene, CDR1 is SSHAT and CDR2 is FNYEAQ (reference sequence). Complete variable domain (other parts from reference TRBV7-7 and TRBJ2-3): GAGVSQSPRYKVTKRGQDVTLRCDPISSHATLYWYQQALGQGPEFLTYFNYEAQPDKSGLPSDRFSAERPEGSISTLTIQRTEQRDSAMYRCASSPIMDTQYFGPGTRLTVL.

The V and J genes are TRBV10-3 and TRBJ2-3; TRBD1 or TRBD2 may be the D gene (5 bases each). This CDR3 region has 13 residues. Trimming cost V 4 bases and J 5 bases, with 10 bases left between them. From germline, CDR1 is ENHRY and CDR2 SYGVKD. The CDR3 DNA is TGTGCCATCAGTGCCGGGACGGGAGATACGCAGTATTTT. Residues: CAISAGTGDTQYF.

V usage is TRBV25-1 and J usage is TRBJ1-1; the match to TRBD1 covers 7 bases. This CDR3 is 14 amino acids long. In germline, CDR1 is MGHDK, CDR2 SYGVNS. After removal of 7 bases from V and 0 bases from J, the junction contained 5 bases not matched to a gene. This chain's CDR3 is CASTRTGVNTEAFF. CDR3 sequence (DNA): TGTGCCAGCACCCGGACAGGAGTGAACACTGAAGCTTTCTTT.

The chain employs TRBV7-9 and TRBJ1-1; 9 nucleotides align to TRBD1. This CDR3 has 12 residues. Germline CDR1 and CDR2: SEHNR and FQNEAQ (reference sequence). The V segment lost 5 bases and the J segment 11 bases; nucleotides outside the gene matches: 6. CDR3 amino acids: CASSLEGTGAFF. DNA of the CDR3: TGTGCCAGCAGCCTAGAGGGGACAGGGGCTTTCTTT.